A single sample gave rise to the 11 T cell receptor beta chains below, sequenced in a study of cytomegalovirus exposure and HLA in healthy donors. PCR was performed using 60 Vbeta and 13 Jbeta primers. Sequencing was performed with immunoSEQ multiplex PCR; in TCRdb, only in-frame clones are kept and a portion is missing. This sample's clone table lists approximately 150,000 clones. The sequencing sample was made of PBMCs. The origin of the receptors is a woman aged 50 to 60 in good health and CMV-seronegative.

The rearrangement uses TRBV4-1 and TRBJ1-6; no clear D gene. Trimming removed 0 bases from V and 2 bases from J, with 14 bases in between. Germline V CDR1 and CDR2: MGHRA, YSYEKL. The CDR3 loop spans 18 amino acids. CDR3 sequence (DNA): TGCGCCAGCAGCCAAGATCCCGGGGATGGGGCCTATAATTCACCCCTCCACTTT. As protein: CASSQDPGDGAYNSPLHF.

CDR3 protein: CASTPRRASWGEQYF. The CDR3 nucleotides are TGTGCCAGCACACCCCGTAGGGCTAGCTGGGGCGAGCAGTACTTC. This sequence joins TRBV28 and TRBJ2-7; D is perhaps TRBD2 (5 bases). CDR1 is MDHEN and CDR2 is SYDVKM in the germline V gene. The CDR3 runs to 15 residues. V lost 7 bases and J 6 bases, leaving 22 bases between the germline ends.

The chain uses TRBV15 and TRBJ2-1; 8 bases match TRBD2. CDR3 length: 17 residues. Germline V gene sequence: CDR1 LNHNV, CDR2 YYDKDF (reference sequence). J lost 2 bases, V lost 3 bases, and 9 bases had no gene match. This CDR3 is CATSSDLSGATYNEQFF. CDR3 coding DNA: TGTGCCACCAGCAGTGATCTTAGCGGGGCGACCTACAATGAGCAGTTCTTC.

The rearrangement joins TRBV5-1 to TRBJ2-7, with TRBD1 matching 8 bases. From germline, CDR1 is SGHRS and CDR2 YFSETQ. V lost 4 bases and J lost 1; bases outside the gene matches: 7. There are 15 residues in the CDR3. CDR3 sequence: CASSPRTGRSYEQYF. The CDR3 region has the DNA TGCGCCAGCAGCCCCCGGACAGGGAGGTCCTACGAGCAGTACTTC. The whole variable domain, remainder taken from reference TRBV5-1 and TRBJ2-7, is KAGVTQTPRYLIKTRGQQVTLSCSPISGHRSVSWYQQTPGQGLQFLFEYFSETQRNKGNFPGRFSGRQFSNSRSEMNVSTLELGDSALYLCASSPRTGRSYEQYFGPGTRLTVT.

The genes are TRBV11-1 and TRBJ1-1, with no clear D. V lost 1 base and J 4 bases, leaving 10 bases between the germline ends. The CDR3 extends over 14 amino acids. The V gene's germline CDR1 is SGHAT and CDR2 FQDESV (reference sequence). DNA of the CDR3: TGTGCCAGCAGCTTAGGCAGAGGGAGCACTGAAGCTTTCTTT. Amino acids: CASSLGRGSTEAFF. Variable domain in full (rest from reference TRBV11-1 and TRBJ1-1): EAEVAQSPRYKITEKSQAVAFWCDPISGHATLYWYRQILGQGPELLVQFQDESVVDDSQLPKDRFSAERLKGVDSTLKIQPAELGDSAMYLCASSLGRGSTEAFFGQGTRLTVV.

This rearrangement joins TRBV5-6 to TRBJ2-1, with a tentative D call TRBD1 (6 bases). The CDR3 totals 13 residues. Germline V lookup: CDR1 SGHDT, CDR2 YYEEEE. Trimming removed 5 bases at V and 5 bases at J, with 11 bases between. The DNA for the CDR3 is TGTGCCAGCAGTTTCGGGGACAACAATGAGCAGTTCTTC. Protein: CASSFGDNNEQFF.

In DNA form, the CDR3 reads TGTGCCAGCAGTGACCCGGGGGGACCGACTAATGAAAAACTGTTTTTT. It encodes CASSDPGGPTNEKLFF. The chain has TRBV6-1 and TRBJ1-4, with TRBD1 as a possible D gene (5 bases). This CDR3 comprises 16 residues. V was cut by 3 bases and J by 2 bases, with 13 bases left in between. Germline V gives CDR1 MNHNS, CDR2 SASEGT.

The J gene is TRBJ2-3, the V gene TRBV7-9; D is possibly TRBD1 (5 bases). CDR1 and CDR2 (germline): SEHNR, FQNEAQ (reference sequence). The CDR3 totals 15 residues. V was shortened by 5 bases and J by 4 bases, with 16 bases between the two germline ends. In nucleotides, the CDR3 is TGTGCCAGCAGCCCCGTACGCCAGGGTCCAGATACGCAGTATTTT. This translates into CASSPVRQGPDTQYF.

The gene calls are TRBV9 and TRBJ2-1; TRBD1 matches 9 bases. Trimming took 3 bases from V and 7 from J; bases not matched to a gene: 11. The CDR3 covers 16 residues. Per the germline V gene, CDR1 is SGDLS and CDR2 is YYNGEE. The CDR3 spells CASSGRGTGKRNEQFF. CDR3 bases: TGTGCCAGCAGCGGACGCGGGACAGGGAAGAGGAATGAGCAGTTCTTC.

The chain recombines TRBV9 with TRBJ1-4, with 9 bases identical to TRBD1. Losses at the gene ends were 3 bases for V and 6 bases for J; bases not matched to a gene: 6. The CDR3 runs 15 residues. Germline V CDR1 and CDR2: SGDLS, YYNGEE. CDR3 amino acids: CASSGRQGEDEKLFF. CDR3 in DNA: TGTGCCAGCAGCGGTCGACAGGGGGAAGATGAAAAACTGTTTTTT.

This chain uses TRBV5-4 with TRBJ2-6; no clear D. Germline lookup yields CDR1 SGHNT and CDR2 YYREEE (reference sequence). The CDR3 has 16 residues. Trimming shortened V by 0 bases and J by 4 bases, and 11 bases separated the two germline ends. CDR3 amino acids: CASSLDPGSGANVLTF. The CDR3 region has the DNA TGTGCCAGCAGCTTGGACCCCGGTTCCGGGGCCAACGTCCTGACTTTC.